Reported below is one T cell receptor (beta chain). Here immunoSEQ multiplex PCR was the method, and the copy in TCRdb shows in-frame clones only, minus some. The sample has 45,000 or so clones; less than 85% are singletons. The source of the sample is a study of blood T cell repertoires in COVID-19. Germline-derived CDR1 and CDR2 are MNHNY and SVGAGI (reference sequence). The V segment lost 6 bases and the J segment 3 bases; nucleotides outside the gene matches: 2. The CDR3 is made up of 13 amino acids. The sequence was collected from a woman in her seventies with acute or convalescent COVID-19. Sample: peripheral blood. The rearrangement uses TRBV6-6 and TRBJ2-3; the match to TRBD1 covers 8 bases. CDR3 coding DNA: TGTGCCAGCAGGGACAGGGCAACAGATACGCAGTATTTT. Its translation is CASRDRATDTQYF.